The entry below describes one T cell receptor (beta chain). No antigen is known for it. This specimen comes from a study of cytomegalovirus exposure and HLA in healthy donors. Study at large: Early released data had around 89 million unique TCRs, all coming from HLA-typed donors. Study-level points and caveats: The only immune exposure information that was available was CMV serostatus. Reported results showed that the classifier diagnosed cytomegalovirus status with high specificity and sensitivity. Among TCR beta chains, those listed as cytomegalovirus-associated numbered around 160.

Trimming removed 6 bases from V and 3 bases from J, with 14 bases in between. The CDR3 totals 14 residues. The germline gives CDR1 SGHTA, CDR2 FQGNSA. In the PCR, 60 Vbeta and 13 Jbeta primers were used. Generated by immunoSEQ multiplex PCR, the TCRdb table keeps only in-frame clones and is missing some. In the table there are approximately 180,000 clones, roughly 80% of which are singletons. The sequenced sample consisted of PBMCs. The TCR comes from a woman in her 50s in good health and CMV-seronegative. This chain joins TRBV7-2 and TRBJ1-1; the D is unclear. CDR3 sequence (DNA): TGTGCCAGCAGAAAACCCACGGGTGACACTGAAGCTTTCTTT. Translated, it gives CASRKPTGDTEAFF.